This TCR beta chain was sequenced in a study of cytomegalovirus exposure and HLA in healthy donors. Study observations and caveats: It is likely that the observed cluster of highly shared sequence variants was a sequencing artifact.

On this clone itself: The antigen is not known.

PCR used 60 Vbeta primers and 13 Jbeta primers. The data were produced by immunoSEQ multiplex PCR, yet TCRdb's version contains in-frame clones alone and is incomplete. Here the sample spans roughly 180,000 clones, roughly 80% being singletons. The sequence was collected from a male donor in good health and CMV-seronegative. Sequencing was performed on PBMCs.

CDR3 sequence: CAWSVGTSGSEQYF. As DNA, the CDR3 is TGTGCCTGGAGTGTCGGGACTAGCGGGAGCGAGCAGTACTTC. The J gene is TRBJ2-7, the V gene TRBV30; TRBD2 matches 14 bases. Germline assignment: CDR1 GTSNPN and CDR2 SVGIG (reference sequence). The CDR3 has 14 residues. V shed 0 bases and J 6 bases; nucleotides not matched to a gene: 1.